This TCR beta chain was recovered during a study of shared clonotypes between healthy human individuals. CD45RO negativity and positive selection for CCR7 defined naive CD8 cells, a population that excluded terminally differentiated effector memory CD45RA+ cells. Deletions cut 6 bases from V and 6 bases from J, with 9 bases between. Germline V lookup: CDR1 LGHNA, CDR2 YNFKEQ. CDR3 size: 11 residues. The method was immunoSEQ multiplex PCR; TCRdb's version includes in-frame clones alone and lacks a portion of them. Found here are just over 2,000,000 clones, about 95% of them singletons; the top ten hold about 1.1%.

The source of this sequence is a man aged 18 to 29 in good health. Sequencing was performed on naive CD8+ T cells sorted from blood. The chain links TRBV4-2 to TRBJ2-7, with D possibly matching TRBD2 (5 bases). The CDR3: CASRHGSEQYF. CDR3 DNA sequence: TGTGCCAGCAGACATGGGAGCGAGCAGTACTTC.